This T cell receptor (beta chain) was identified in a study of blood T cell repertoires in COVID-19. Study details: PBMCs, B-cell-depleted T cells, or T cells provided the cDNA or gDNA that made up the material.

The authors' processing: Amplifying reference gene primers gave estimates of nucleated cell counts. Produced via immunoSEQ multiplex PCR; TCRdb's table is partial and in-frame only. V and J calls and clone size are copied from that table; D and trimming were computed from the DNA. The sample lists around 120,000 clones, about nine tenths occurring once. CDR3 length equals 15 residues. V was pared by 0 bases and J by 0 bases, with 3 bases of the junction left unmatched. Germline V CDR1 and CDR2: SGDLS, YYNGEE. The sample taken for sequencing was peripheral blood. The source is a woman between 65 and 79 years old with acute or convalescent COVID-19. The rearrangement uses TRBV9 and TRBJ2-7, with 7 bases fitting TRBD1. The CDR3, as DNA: TGTGCCAGCAGCGTAGGAGGGACAGCCTCCTACGAGCAGTACTTC. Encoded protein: CASSVGGTASYEQYF.